What follows are 18 T cell receptor beta chains derived from one specimen sequenced in a study of control samples from healthy donors and cancer patients. TCRdb's table, derived via immunoSEQ multiplex PCR, lists solely in-frame clones and lacks some. The sample includes roughly 160,000 clones, roughly 94% of them seen just once. The sequencing input was PBMCs. The receptor source for this set is a man between 60 and 70 years old with colorectal cancer.

DNA of the CDR3: TGCGCCAGCAGCTTTAGCCCCGGGGCATACTACGAGCAGTACTTC. Amino acids: CASSFSPGAYYEQYF. This chain links TRBV5-1 with TRBJ2-7; D may match TRBD1 or TRBD2 (5 bases each). The germline gives CDR1 SGHRS, CDR2 YFSETQ. CDR3 length: 15 residues. Trimming removed 2 bases from V and 3 bases from J, with 15 bases in between.

The J gene is TRBJ2-5, the V gene TRBV18; D is perhaps TRBD1 (5 bases). With 2 bases removed from V and 1 base from J, the gap between germline ends came to 5 bases. The germline V gene encodes CDR1 KGHSH and CDR2 LQKENI. CDR3 length: 13 amino acids. The chain's CDR3 is CASSPGAQETQYF. CDR3 sequence (DNA): TGTGCCAGCTCACCAGGGGCCCAAGAGACCCAGTACTTC. Using reference TRBV18 and TRBJ2-5 for the parts outside the CDR3, the full variable domain is NAGVMQNPRHLVRRRGQEARLRCSPMKGHSHVYWYRQLPEEGLKFMVYLQKENIIDESGMPKERFSAEFPKEGPSILRIQQVVRGDSAAYFCASSPGAQETQYFGPGTRLLVL.

The rearrangement joins TRBV11-2 to TRBJ1-6, with D possibly matching TRBD1 (6 bases). Germline V gene lookup returns CDR1 SGHAT and CDR2 FQNNGV. The CDR3 is made up of 12 amino acids. The ends were cut back, 10 bases at V and 9 bases at J, with 13 bases in the middle. The CDR3 DNA reads as TGTGCCACAGGGAGGGGGGTTTCACCCCTCCACTTT. The encoded protein is CATGRGVSPLHF.

This rearrangement joins TRBV15 to TRBJ2-1, with D unclear. Germline CDR1 LNHNV, CDR2 YYDKDF (reference sequence). This CDR3 is 12 amino acids long. Trimming stripped 0 bases from V and 9 bases from J, with 6 bases between. As DNA, the CDR3 is TGTGCCACCAGCAGAGACGGTAGTGAGCAGTTCTTC. Protein product: CATSRDGSEQFF.

The chain carries TRBV6-5 and TRBJ2-1; perhaps TRBD2 as D (5 bases). Germline lookup yields CDR1 MNHEY and CDR2 SVGAGI. Trimming stripped 4 bases from V and 10 bases from J, with 8 bases between. This CDR3 comprises 11 residues. The CDR3 coding sequence is TGTGCCAGCAGTTTCGGACTGGAGCAGTTCTTC. Amino acids: CASSFGLEQFF.

As DNA, the CDR3 is TGTGCCAGCAGTGGGGGGGACGTTGAAGCTTTCTTT. Its protein is CASSGGDVEAFF. The chain recombines TRBV12-3 or TRBV12-4 with TRBJ1-1; D might be TRBD1 (5 bases). The germline V and J ends were trimmed by 5 bases and 7 bases, with 11 bases remaining between them. There are 12 residues in the CDR3.

In regard to this clone: Other DNA sequences within the sample encode an identical CDR3. The V call is TRBV6-2 or TRBV6-3, the J call TRBJ1-5; D is unresolved. Germline V gene data show CDR1 as MNHEY and CDR2 as SVGEGT. The length of the CDR3 is 12 residues. V lost 6 bases, J lost 0 bases, and 3 bases lay in between. CDR3 bases: TGTGCCAGCAGCGATAGCAATCAGCCCCAGCATTTT. Translation: CASSDSNQPQHF.

J is TRBJ1-6 and V is TRBV19; D not certain. Germline CDR1 and CDR2: LNHDA and SQIVND (reference sequence). V was cut by 5 bases and J by 5 bases, with 4 bases left in between. This CDR3 spans 12 amino acids. In DNA, the CDR3 is TGTGCCAGTAGTCTGAATAATTCACCCCTCCACTTT. Translated, it gives CASSLNNSPLHF.

The CDR3 nucleotides read TGTGCCAGTATTCTACTTCGGGCAGGGGGTTACACTGAAGCTTTCTTT. Translating it yields CASILLRAGGYTEAFF. The J gene is TRBJ1-1, the V gene TRBV19; TRBD1 matches at 7 bases. V dropped 7 bases and J dropped 3; count of bases not matched to a gene: 14. This CDR3 spans 16 amino acids. From germline, CDR1 is LNHDA and CDR2 SQIVND (reference sequence).

The rearrangement uses TRBV12-3 or TRBV12-4 and TRBJ2-7; D not certain. The CDR3 sequence is 13 residues long. Deletions cut 2 bases from V and 3 bases from J, with 8 bases between. CDR3 sequence reads: CASSLSQFYEQYF. The CDR3 DNA sequence: TGTGCCAGCAGTTTAAGCCAGTTCTACGAGCAGTACTTC.

V and J are TRBV7-2 and TRBJ1-2; D may be TRBD1 (5 bases). The germline V gene encodes CDR1 SGHTA and CDR2 FQGNSA. Trimming stripped 2 bases from V and 4 bases from J, with 17 bases between. The CDR3 extends over 16 amino acids. CDR3 in DNA: TGTGCCAGCAGCTTACACGAGGGACTGCTTGTCTATGGCTACACCTTC. Translation: CASSLHEGLLVYGYTF. The full variable domain, completed using reference TRBV7-2 and TRBJ1-2, is GAGVSQSPSNKVTEKGKDVELRCDPISGHTALYWYRQSLGQGLEFLIYFQGNSAPDKSGLPSDRFSAERTGGSVSTLTIQRTQQEDSAVYLCASSLHEGLLVYGYTFGSGTRLTVV.

The chain joins TRBV10-3 to TRBJ2-1, with 7 bases lining up with TRBD2. CDR1 is ENHRY, CDR2 SYGVKD, per germline. V shed 0 bases, J shed 1 base, and the junction held 0 bases outside the gene matches. This CDR3 has 15 amino acids. DNA of the CDR3: TGTGCCATCAGTGAGTCGGGGGGGTCCTACAATGAGCAGTTCTTC. Translated, it gives CAISESGGSYNEQFF.

The rearrangement uses TRBV27 and TRBJ2-7; D gene unclear. The V gene lost 0 bases and the J gene lost 5 bases, with 8 bases spanning the gap. Germline values: CDR1 MNHEY, CDR2 SMNVEV (reference sequence). This CDR3 is 13 amino acids long. CDR3 residues: CASSLSWSHEQYF. The CDR3 DNA is TGTGCCAGCAGTTTATCGTGGAGCCACGAGCAGTACTTC.

This clone appeared once. The chain recombines TRBV25-1 with TRBJ2-7; D may be TRBD2 (5 bases). This CDR3 comprises 15 residues. Germline lookup yields CDR1 MGHDK and CDR2 SYGVNS. V shed 1 base and J shed 2 bases, with 12 bases lying between them. The CDR3 region is CASSESTTRAYEQYF. The CDR3 coding sequence is TGTGCCAGCAGTGAATCCACTACGCGGGCCTACGAGCAGTACTTC.

This sequence joins TRBV5-1 and TRBJ1-6; D gene ambiguous. The V end lost 0 bases, the J end lost 10 bases, and 14 bases lay between the germline ends. The CDR3 extends over 15 amino acids. Germline CDR1 is SGHRS and CDR2 is YFSETQ. CDR3 nucleotides: TGCGCCAGCAGCTTGGGGGCTCATAATGCATCACCCCTCCACTTT. Translation: CASSLGAHNASPLHF. Full variable domain (missing parts from reference TRBV5-1 and TRBJ1-6): KAGVTQTPRYLIKTRGQQVTLSCSPISGHRSVSWYQQTPGQGLQFLFEYFSETQRNKGNFPGRFSGRQFSNSRSEMNVSTLELGDSALYLCASSLGAHNASPLHFGNGTRLTVT.

This clone was observed a single time. V gene TRBV19 combines with J gene TRBJ1-5; 7 positions agree with TRBD1. The CDR3 loop spans 14 amino acids. The germline gives CDR1 LNHDA, CDR2 SQIVND (reference sequence). V shed 5 bases and J 3 bases; nucleotides not matched to a gene: 4. The CDR3, as DNA: TGTGCCAGTAGTTCCGGACAGGTCAATCAGCCCCAGCATTTT. This codes for CASSSGQVNQPQHF.

This clone is a singleton in its sample. This chain connects TRBV11-2 to TRBJ2-3; D is ambiguous. Germline CDR1 and CDR2: SGHAT and FQNNGV. The CDR3 extends over 16 amino acids. The V end lost 1 base, the J end lost 0 bases, and 11 bases lay between the germline ends. In DNA form, the CDR3 reads TGTGCCAGCAGCTTAGGAATAGGGTTAAGCACAGATACGCAGTATTTT. Amino acid sequence: CASSLGIGLSTDTQYF.

J is TRBJ2-7 and V is TRBV9; 8 nucleotides line up with TRBD1. J lost 5 bases, V lost 5 bases, and 12 bases had no gene match. Germline V CDR1 and CDR2: SGDLS, YYNGEE. CDR3 size: 15 residues. The CDR3 sequence: CASSIAGTGTNEQYF. The CDR3 DNA reads TGTGCCAGCAGTATCGCCGGGACAGGAACCAACGAGCAGTACTTC.